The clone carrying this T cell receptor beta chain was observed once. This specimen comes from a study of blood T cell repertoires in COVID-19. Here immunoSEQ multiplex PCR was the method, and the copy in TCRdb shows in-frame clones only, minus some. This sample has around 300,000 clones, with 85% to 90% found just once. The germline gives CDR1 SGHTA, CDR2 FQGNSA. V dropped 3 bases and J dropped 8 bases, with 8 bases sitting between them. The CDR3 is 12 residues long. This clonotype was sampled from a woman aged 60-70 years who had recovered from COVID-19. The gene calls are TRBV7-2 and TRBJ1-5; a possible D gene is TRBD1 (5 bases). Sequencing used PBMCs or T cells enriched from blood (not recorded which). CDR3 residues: CASSFSREPQHF. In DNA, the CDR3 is TGTGCCAGCAGCTTTTCCAGGGAGCCCCAGCATTTT.